The next 13 T cell receptor beta chains were all read from a single sample in a study of blood T cell repertoires in COVID-19. Sequencing was performed with immunoSEQ multiplex PCR; in TCRdb, only in-frame clones are kept and a portion is missing. The sample has about 59,000 clones, roughly 89% seen once. Sequenced material: peripheral blood. Receptors were obtained from a human donor in a cohort sampled during active COVID-19.

A note on this clone: The junction departs from the called germline gene at one end, perhaps through a read error. The chain links TRBV15 to TRBJ2-7; TRBD1 matches at 8 bases. CDR1 LNHNV and CDR2 YYDKDF come from the germline V gene (reference sequence). This CDR3 spans 14 amino acids. In DNA, the CDR3 is TGTGCCGCCAGCAGAAACCAGGGGGCGGGCGAGCAGTACTTC. This codes for CAASRNQGAGEQYF.

The chain employs TRBV18 and TRBJ2-2; TRBD2 aligns across 7 bases. This CDR3 comprises 16 residues. CDR1 and CDR2 (germline): KGHSH, LQKENI. Losses at the gene ends were 8 bases for V and 0 bases for J; bases not matched to a gene: 9. CDR3 region: CASPVLAEANTGELFF. The CDR3 bases are TGTGCCAGCCCCGTTCTAGCGGAAGCGAACACCGGGGAGCTGTTTTTT.

The V call is TRBV4-1, the J call TRBJ1-3; D is perhaps TRBD1 (5 bases). The CDR3 is 14 amino acids. Trimming cost V 3 bases and J 4 bases, with 10 bases left between them. Germline CDR1 and CDR2: MGHRA and YSYEKL. The CDR3 nucleotides are TGCGCCAGCAGCCAGGGGACTGTGGGAAACACCATATATTTT. Encoded protein: CASSQGTVGNTIYF.

The rearrangement links TRBV5-1 to TRBJ1-1; D gene uncertain. CDR1 and CDR2 (germline): SGHRS, YFSETQ. Trimming cost V 7 bases and J 3 bases, with 16 bases left between them. This CDR3 has 14 residues. The CDR3 protein is CASRRRGFDTEAFF. The CDR3 nucleotides are TGCGCCAGCCGCCGTAGAGGGTTTGACACTGAAGCTTTCTTT. Complete variable domain (other parts from reference TRBV5-1 and TRBJ1-1): KAGVTQTPRYLIKTRGQQVTLSCSPISGHRSVSWYQQTPGQGLQFLFEYFSETQRNKGNFPGRFSGRQFSNSRSEMNVSTLELGDSALYLCASRRRGFDTEAFFGQGTRLTVV.

The chain is built from TRBV5-4 and TRBJ2-5, with unresolved D. Trimming removed 3 bases from V and 3 bases from J, with 12 bases in between. This CDR3 contains 14 residues. The V gene's germline CDR1 is SGHNT and CDR2 YYREEE (reference sequence). CDR3 DNA sequence: TGTGCCAGCAGCTGGCACCAGGTCAAAGAGACCCAGTACTTC. It yields the protein CASSWHQVKETQYF. The variable domain in full, completed from reference TRBV5-4 and TRBJ2-5, reads ETGVTQSPTHLIKTRGQQVTLRCSSQSGHNTVSWYQQALGQGPQFIFQYYREEENGRGNFPPRFSGLQFPNYSSELNVNALELDDSALYLCASSWHQVKETQYFGPGTRLLVL.

The chain carries TRBV14 and TRBJ2-7; TRBD2 might be the D (5 bases). The CDR3 has 16 residues. Trimming took off 3 bases at V and 6 bases at J, with 21 bases between the two ends. Germline loops: CDR1 SGHDN, CDR2 FVKESK. CDR3 amino acids: CASSQAGSGYRGEQYF. CDR3 DNA: TGTGCCAGCAGCCAGGCCGGGTCGGGGTATCGAGGCGAGCAGTACTTC. Full variable domain (remainder filled in from reference TRBV14 and TRBJ2-7): EAGVTQFPSHSVIEKGQTVTLRCDPISGHDNLYWYRRVMGKEIKFLLHFVKESKQDESGMPNNRFLAERTGGTYSTLKVQPAELEDSGVYFCASSQAGSGYRGEQYFGPGTRLTVT.

This sequence joins TRBV18 and TRBJ1-4, with 8 bases aligning to TRBD1. CDR3 length: 15 residues. From germline, CDR1 is KGHSH and CDR2 LQKENI. V lost 5 bases, J lost 2 bases, and 4 bases stayed unmatched. This CDR3 reads CASSTQGATNEKLFF. Here the CDR3 DNA reads TGTGCCAGCTCAACGCAGGGGGCGACTAATGAAAAACTGTTTTTT.

The chain employs TRBV19 and TRBJ1-1; maybe TRBD1 (6 bases). The CDR3 is made up of 14 amino acids. V shed 3 bases and J shed 0 bases, with 8 bases lying between them. Per germline, CDR1 LNHDA and CDR2 SQIVND (reference sequence). CDR3 amino acids: CASSMQGMNTEAFF. DNA of the CDR3: TGTGCCAGTAGTATGCAGGGGATGAACACTGAAGCTTTCTTT.

This clone was seen a few times. The chain carries TRBV28 and TRBJ2-7; perhaps TRBD1 as D (6 bases). The CDR3 is 16 amino acids. Germline-derived CDR1 and CDR2 are MDHEN and SYDVKM. Trimming cost V 3 bases and J 0 bases, with 15 bases left between them. The chain's CDR3 is CASSFPTGTPSYEQYF. Here the CDR3 DNA reads TGTGCCAGCAGTTTCCCAACCGGGACACCCTCCTACGAGCAGTACTTC.

The chain joins TRBV7-9 to TRBJ2-4, with D perhaps matching TRBD1 (6 bases). The V gene lost 0 bases and the J gene lost 2 bases, with 17 bases spanning the gap. Germline-derived CDR1 and CDR2 are SEHNR and FQNEAQ (reference sequence). The CDR3 length is 18 residues. In nucleotides, the CDR3 is TGTGCCAGCAGCTTAGCGCGTGAAGTCTGGGGGCCCAAAAACATTCAGTACTTC. Its protein product is CASSLAREVWGPKNIQYF.

The V call is TRBV7-2, the J call TRBJ2-1; 8 bases are a match to TRBD2. The CDR3 length is 16 residues. In germline, CDR1 is SGHTA, CDR2 FQGNSA. V trimming: 5 bases; J trimming: 0 bases; junction bases outside the gene matches: 6. The DNA for the CDR3 is TGTGCCAGCAGCGCGATAGCGGGGAGCTCCTACAATGAGCAGTTCTTC. Translated: CASSAIAGSSYNEQFF.

V usage is TRBV6-6 and J usage is TRBJ1-5, with unresolved D. CDR3 length equals 13 residues. From germline, CDR1 is MNHNY and CDR2 SVGAGI (reference sequence). V was trimmed by 3 bases and J by 5 bases, leaving 8 bases between them. The chain's CDR3 is CASSYYTDQPQHF. The CDR3 bases are TGTGCCAGCAGTTATTATACGGATCAGCCCCAGCATTTT.

This chain uses TRBV7-9 with TRBJ1-2; 8 nucleotides match TRBD1. In germline, CDR1 is SEHNR, CDR2 FQNEAQ (reference sequence). This CDR3 is 15 amino acids long. With V trimmed by 0 bases and J by 4 bases, 4 bases remained unmatched. CDR3 protein: CASSLAGDRLYGYTF. CDR3 sequence (DNA): TGTGCCAGCAGCTTAGCTGGGGACAGGCTCTATGGCTACACCTTC.